One sample yielded the 17 T cell receptor beta chains listed below, sequenced in a study of cytomegalovirus exposure and HLA in healthy donors. Clones were read by immunoSEQ multiplex PCR, and TCRdb kept only the in-frame ones, dropping some. Counted here are about 140,000 clones, 80% to 90% occurring once; the ten biggest clones make up 1.4%. Specimen: PBMCs. The receptors come from a young woman in good health and CMV-seronegative.

This rearrangement joins TRBV27 to TRBJ2-5, with D possibly being TRBD1 (5 bases). Germline values: CDR1 MNHEY, CDR2 SMNVEV (reference sequence). The CDR3 is 14 amino acids. The V end lost 6 bases, the J end lost 2 bases, and 13 bases lay between the germline ends. CDR3 sequence: CASRYTGVQETQYF. The CDR3 region has the DNA TGTGCCAGCAGATATACAGGAGTGCAAGAGACCCAGTACTTC.

This clone was seen just once. The same CDR3 is also encoded by other DNA sequences in this sample. V gene TRBV5-1 combines with J gene TRBJ2-1; possible D gene TRBD2, 6 bases. The CDR3 is 13 amino acids. The V gene's germline CDR1 is SGHRS and CDR2 YFSETQ. Trimming removed 0 bases from V and 6 bases from J, with 7 bases in between. The CDR3 nucleotides are TGCGCCAGCAGCTTGGTGGGAGGCAATGAGCAGTTCTTC. This translates into CASSLVGGNEQFF.

The genes are TRBV7-9 and TRBJ2-7, with 9 nucleotides matching TRBD2. There are 15 residues in the CDR3. V was clipped by 5 bases and J by 2 bases; unmatched bases: 7. Germline loops: CDR1 SEHNR, CDR2 FQNEAQ (reference sequence). The CDR3, as DNA: TGTGCCAGCAGCAACGCGGGGGGGCGGGCCTACGAGCAGTACTTC. Amino acid sequence: CASSNAGGRAYEQYF. The full variable domain, with the rest looked up from reference TRBV7-9 and TRBJ2-7, is DTGVSQNPRHKITKRGQNVTFRCDPISEHNRLYWYRQTLGQGPEFLTYFQNEAQLEKSRLLSDRFSAERPKGSFSTLEIQRTEQGDSAMYLCASSNAGGRAYEQYFGPGTRLTVT.

The chain recombines TRBV28 with TRBJ1-5; 9 nucleotides agree with TRBD1. Germline lookup yields CDR1 MDHEN and CDR2 SYDVKM. V gave up 5 bases and J gave up 6 bases; unmatched junction bases: 11. The CDR3 length is 16 residues. The CDR3 spells CASSTPGTGSGQPQHF. The CDR3 region has the DNA TGTGCCAGCAGTACTCCCGGGACAGGGAGCGGTCAGCCCCAGCATTTT. Looking up the rest from reference TRBV28 and TRBJ1-5 gives the full variable domain: DVKVTQSSRYLVKRTGEKVFLECVQDMDHENMFWYRQDPGLGLRLIYFSYDVKMKEKGDIPEGYSVSREKKERFSLILESASTNQTSMYLCASSTPGTGSGQPQHFGDGTRLSIL.

This clone was seen a handful of times. Other DNA sequences from this sample encode an identical CDR3 as well. The chain recombines TRBV6-1 with TRBJ2-3, with 15 bases that match TRBD2. Germline CDR1 and CDR2: MNHNS and SASEGT. CDR3 length: 15 residues. Unmatched junction bases numbered 2, after V lost 6 bases and J lost 4 bases. In DNA, the CDR3 is TGTGCCAGCAGAGGACTAGCGGGGGGGCCAGATACGCAGTATTTT. Residues: CASRGLAGGPDTQYF.

This clone turned up a few times. V usage is TRBV7-2 and J usage is TRBJ2-2; 9 positions agree with TRBD1. J gave up 7 bases and V 5 bases, and 8 bases lay outside the gene matches. Germline CDR1 is SGHTA and CDR2 is FQGNSA. The CDR3 sequence is 15 residues long. DNA for the CDR3: TGTGCCAGCAGCCCCAGGACAGGGGAGGGCGGGGAGCTGTTTTTT. This encodes CASSPRTGEGGELFF.

CDR3 nucleotides: TGTGCCAGTAGTTTATCACCTCAGGGGGCGCAGGGCTACACCTTC. Protein product: CASSLSPQGAQGYTF. V is TRBV19 and J is TRBJ1-2, with 8 positions matching TRBD1. The V gene's germline CDR1 is LNHDA and CDR2 SQIVND (reference sequence). The CDR3 extends over 15 amino acids. The junction had 13 bases not matched to a gene; V was cut back by 5 bases and J by 8 bases.

The chain recombines TRBV5-1 with TRBJ1-1; a possible D gene is TRBD1 (6 bases). The CDR3 covers 15 residues. CDR1 is SGHRS and CDR2 is YFSETQ in the germline V gene. V was cut by 7 bases and J by 8 bases, with 24 bases left in between. CDR3 DNA sequence: TGCGCCAGCCGGGGAGGGGGGGTCCTTGTTGGGGAAGCTTTCTTT. Its protein is CASRGGGVLVGEAFF.

This clone was found a few times. The chain joins TRBV28 to TRBJ1-6, with 10 bases aligning to TRBD1. Germline CDR1 and CDR2: MDHEN and SYDVKM. This CDR3 has 14 amino acids. The junction had 2 bases not matched to a gene; V was cut back by 4 bases and J by 8 bases. CDR3 DNA sequence: TGTGCCAGCAGTTCGACAGGGGGCGATTCACCCCTCCACTTT. It encodes CASSSTGGDSPLHF.

V usage is TRBV6-1 and J usage is TRBJ1-1; D not resolved. Trimming stripped 8 bases from V and 3 bases from J, with 13 bases between. Germline V gene lookup returns CDR1 MNHNS and CDR2 SASEGT. This CDR3 has 13 residues. The CDR3 protein is CASRKEGYTEAFF. The CDR3 region has the DNA TGTGCCAGCCGGAAAGAGGGTTACACTGAAGCTTTCTTT.

The gene calls are TRBV10-3 and TRBJ1-2; TRBD1 matches 10 bases. This CDR3 comprises 15 residues. Germline values: CDR1 ENHRY, CDR2 SYGVKD. V was clipped by 4 bases and J by 6 bases; unmatched bases: 8. The DNA of the CDR3 is TGTGCCATCAGTGTCGAGACAGGGGGCGCGGATGGCTACACCTTC. It yields the protein CAISVETGGADGYTF.

The chain recombines TRBV18 with TRBJ1-2; perhaps TRBD1 as D (5 bases). Per germline, CDR1 KGHSH and CDR2 LQKENI. The CDR3 has 13 amino acids. The CDR3 loop is CASHPTASYGYTF. CDR3 in DNA: TGTGCTAGCCATCCGACAGCCAGCTATGGCTACACCTTC.

The genes are TRBV10-3 and TRBJ2-7; D ambiguous. The CDR3 runs to 14 residues. The V gene lost 11 bases and the J gene lost 3 bases, with 20 bases spanning the gap. Germline V gene sequence: CDR1 ENHRY, CDR2 SYGVKD. The DNA of the CDR3 is TGTGCCTCACAGAGTGGTGCTCGGATCTACGAGCAGTACTTC. Translating gives CASQSGARIYEQYF.

This clone showed up just once. The chain recombines TRBV5-4 with TRBJ2-5, with D possibly TRBD2 on 6 matching bases. The CDR3 contains 14 residues. The germline V gene encodes CDR1 SGHNT and CDR2 YYREEE (reference sequence). V was cut by 0 bases and J by 0 bases, with 6 bases left in between. CDR3 nucleotides: TGTGCCAGCAGCTTGGCGGGGGACCAAGAGACCCAGTACTTC. Its translation is CASSLAGDQETQYF.

The chain has TRBV28 and TRBJ1-5; D might be TRBD1 (5 bases). Germline V CDR1 and CDR2: MDHEN, SYDVKM. The CDR3 is 17 amino acids. Trimming removed 1 base at V and 5 bases at J, with 18 bases between. CDR3 sequence reads: CASSLYPGGVGHQPQHF. CDR3 in DNA: TGTGCCAGCAGTTTATACCCCGGGGGGGTAGGGCATCAGCCCCAGCATTTT. Complete variable domain (other parts from reference TRBV28 and TRBJ1-5): DVKVTQSSRYLVKRTGEKVFLECVQDMDHENMFWYRQDPGLGLRLIYFSYDVKMKEKGDIPEGYSVSREKKERFSLILESASTNQTSMYLCASSLYPGGVGHQPQHFGDGTRLSIL.

The chain links TRBV27 to TRBJ2-3, with TRBD2 matching over 15 bases. CDR1 MNHEY and CDR2 SMNVEV come from the germline V gene (reference sequence). V lost 4 bases and J lost 4; bases outside the gene matches: 12. The CDR3 is 19 residues long. In nucleotides, the CDR3 is TGTGCCAGCAGTTCTCAGGGATGGACTAGCGGGGGGGCACCAGATACGCAGTATTTT. This sequence encodes CASSSQGWTSGGAPDTQYF.

The V and J genes are TRBV7-6 and TRBJ1-4; maybe TRBD1 (5 bases). The CDR3 covers 16 residues. Trimming left V 2 bases short and J 8 bases short, with 18 bases between. CDR1 is SGHVS and CDR2 is FNYEAQ in the germline V gene. The CDR3 nucleotides read TGTGCCAGCAGCTTAAGCCTCGGAGGGGTTGGGGAAAAACTGTTTTTT. Translated: CASSLSLGGVGEKLFF.